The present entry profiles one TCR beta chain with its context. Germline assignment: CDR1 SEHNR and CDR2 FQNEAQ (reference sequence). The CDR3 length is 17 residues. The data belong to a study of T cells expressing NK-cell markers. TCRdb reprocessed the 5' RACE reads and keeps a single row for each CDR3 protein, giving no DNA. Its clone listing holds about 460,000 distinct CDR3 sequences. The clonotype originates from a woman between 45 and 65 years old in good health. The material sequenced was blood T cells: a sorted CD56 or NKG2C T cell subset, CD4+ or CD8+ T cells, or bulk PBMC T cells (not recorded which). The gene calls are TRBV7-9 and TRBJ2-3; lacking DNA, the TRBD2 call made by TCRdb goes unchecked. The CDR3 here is CASSTWTGGPVADTQYF.